This TCR beta chain was recorded in a study of blood T cell repertoires in COVID-19. Overall study context: The United States, Italy and Spain supplied acute and convalescent COVID-19 samples. The analysed material was cDNA or gDNA that came from T cells, B-cell-depleted T cells, or PBMCs.

Within the sample, this clone is medium-sized. The CDR3 spans 16 residues. J lost 2 bases, V lost 4 bases, and 8 bases had no gene match. Germline V gene sequence: CDR1 SGHRS, CDR2 YFSETQ. Authors' data handling: Researchers report that nucleated cell counts were estimated from reference gene primer amplification. Method: immunoSEQ multiplex PCR; TCRdb's copy keeps in-frame clones and lacks some. V and J calls and clone size are as listed in that table; D and trimming were resolved from the DNA. The data hold about 50,000 clones, with around 87% observed a single time. The sequence derives from a human donor in a cohort sampled during active COVID-19. This chain uses TRBV5-1 with TRBJ2-1; TRBD2 agrees at 8 bases. Material: peripheral blood. In DNA, the CDR3 is TGCGCCAGCAGCCCACTCGGGAGGGCGACCTACAATGAGCAGTTCTTC. This sequence encodes CASSPLGRATYNEQFF. The whole variable domain, filled in from reference TRBV5-1 and TRBJ2-1, reads KAGVTQTPRYLIKTRGQQVTLSCSPISGHRSVSWYQQTPGQGLQFLFEYFSETQRNKGNFPGRFSGRQFSNSRSEMNVSTLELGDSALYLCASSPLGRATYNEQFFGPGTRLTVL.